The 26 T cell receptor beta chains below were found in one sample sequenced in a study of blood T cell repertoires in COVID-19. Libraries were prepared by immunoSEQ multiplex PCR; TCRdb keeps only in-frame clonotypes and omits some of them. The data hold fewer than 80,000 clones, with over 60% observed a single time. The sample comprised peripheral blood. All receptors derive from a human donor in a cohort sampled during active COVID-19.

The V gene is TRBV29-1, the J gene TRBJ2-7, with D perhaps TRBD1 (5 bases). This CDR3 is built from 11 residues. The V and J ends lost 5 bases and 6 bases respectively, with 11 bases between them. The germline gives CDR1 SQVTM, CDR2 ANQGSEA. The CDR3 region has the DNA TGCAGCGTTAAGGGGCTGGGCGAGCAGTACTTC. Amino acids: CSVKGLGEQYF.

CDR3 in DNA: TGTGCCAGCAGAGCAGGGGGATTCCCAGATACGCAGTATTTT. Its translation: CASRAGGFPDTQYF. The chain employs TRBV6-5 and TRBJ2-3, with 7 bases fitting TRBD1. The CDR3 loop spans 14 amino acids. V shed 6 bases, J shed 4 bases, and the junction held 7 bases outside the gene matches. Germline CDR1 reads MNHEY; CDR2 reads SVGAGI.

V usage is TRBV5-1 and J usage is TRBJ2-7, with 8 bases identical to TRBD1. In germline, CDR1 is SGHRS, CDR2 YFSETQ. J gave up 7 bases and V 4 bases, and 10 bases lay outside the gene matches. The CDR3 extends over 14 amino acids. CDR3 DNA: TGCGCCAGCAGCCGGGGGACAGGTCCTGAGGAGCAGTACTTC. Its protein is CASSRGTGPEEQYF. The full variable domain, rest sourced from reference TRBV5-1 and TRBJ2-7, is KAGVTQTPRYLIKTRGQQVTLSCSPISGHRSVSWYQQTPGQGLQFLFEYFSETQRNKGNFPGRFSGRQFSNSRSEMNVSTLELGDSALYLCASSRGTGPEEQYFGPGTRLTVT.

V is TRBV5-1 and J is TRBJ1-1; D gene uncertain. Germline loops: CDR1 SGHRS, CDR2 YFSETQ. V dropped 4 bases and J dropped 1 base, with 8 bases sitting between them. The CDR3 consists of 13 residues. CDR3 region: CASSPTANTEAFF. The CDR3 bases are TGCGCCAGCAGCCCTACAGCGAACACTGAAGCTTTCTTT.

The V and J genes are TRBV3-1 (or the pseudogene TRBV3-2) and TRBJ2-7, with a possible D match to TRBD2 (6 bases). The CDR3 runs to 14 residues. CDR1 and CDR2 (germline): LGHDT, YNNKEL (reference sequence). V was clipped by 3 bases and J by 5 bases, with 14 bases between them. The CDR3 here is CASSQTRGLHEQYF. CDR3 DNA sequence: TGTGCCAGCAGCCAGACTAGAGGTCTCCACGAGCAGTACTTC.

The chain uses TRBV6-2 or TRBV6-3 and TRBJ1-1, with 7 bases identical to TRBD1. The V gene end was trimmed by 5 bases and the J gene end by 0 bases; junction bases not matched to a gene: 15. This CDR3 is 18 amino acids long. Germline V lookup: CDR1 MNHEY, CDR2 SVGEGT. Here the CDR3 DNA reads TGTGCCAGCAGTAGGCCCTCGACAGGGAAAGCAATGAACACTGAAGCTTTCTTT. Amino acid sequence: CASSRPSTGKAMNTEAFF.

This rearrangement joins TRBV7-2 to TRBJ2-3; 8 bases are a match to TRBD1. The CDR3 is made up of 13 amino acids. Germline CDR1 reads SGHTA; CDR2 reads FQGNSA. Trimming cost V 5 bases and J 8 bases; bases outside gene matches: 6. CDR3: CASSPGGKITQYF. CDR3 DNA sequence: TGTGCCAGCAGCCCAGGGGGCAAGATTACGCAGTATTTT.

The chain carries TRBV5-7 and TRBJ2-7; no clear D. TRBV5-7 is given ORF status, its function remaining uncertain. The CDR3 is 12 amino acids. Trimming removed 2 bases from V and 7 bases from J, with 10 bases in between. The chain's CDR3 is CASSLVNGEQYF. The CDR3 nucleotides are TGTGCCAGCAGCTTAGTGAACGGGGAGCAGTACTTC.

This clone was counted at least ten times. This chain connects TRBV6-2 or TRBV6-3 to TRBJ1-5; 7 bases line up with TRBD1. Germline V gene lookup returns CDR1 MNHEY and CDR2 SVGEGT. J lost 7 bases, V lost 6 bases, and 9 bases had no gene match. This CDR3 has 14 amino acids. CDR3 region: CASSTNRGRQPQHF. DNA of the CDR3: TGTGCCAGCAGCACCAACAGGGGACGACAGCCCCAGCATTTT.

This clone has a count of ten or more. The V and J genes are TRBV12-3 or TRBV12-4 and TRBJ1-5; D unresolved. The V end was cut by 1 base, the J end by 2 bases, with 3 bases between. The length of the CDR3 is 13 residues. As DNA, the CDR3 is TGTGCCAGCAGTTTAGGGCGCAATCAGCCCCAGCATTTT. Translated: CASSLGRNQPQHF.

J is TRBJ2-7 and V is TRBV5-1, with TRBD1 identical over 9 bases. J was trimmed by 4 bases and V by 0 bases; bases with no gene match: 5. Germline loops: CDR1 SGHRS, CDR2 YFSETQ. The CDR3 runs to 15 residues. CDR3 protein: CASSLVGTGLYEQYF. The CDR3 DNA reads as TGCGCCAGCAGCTTGGTGGGGACAGGGTTGTACGAGCAGTACTTC.

The gene calls are TRBV12-3 or TRBV12-4 and TRBJ1-5; possibly TRBD1 for D (6 bases). CDR3 length: 12 residues. Trimming took off 6 bases at V and 9 bases at J, with 12 bases between the two ends. CDR3 residues: CASSLVDRPQHF. CDR3 nucleotide sequence: TGTGCCAGCAGCCTTGTGGACAGGCCCCAGCATTTT.

In its sample, this clone was seen a few times. The gene calls are TRBV30 and TRBJ2-7, with a possible D match to TRBD2 (5 bases). From germline, CDR1 is GTSNPN and CDR2 SVGIG (reference sequence). Trimming shortened V by 4 bases and J by 7 bases, and 26 bases separated the two germline ends. CDR3 size: 16 residues. Here the CDR3 reads CAWTDASNPSLGEQYF. The CDR3 region has the DNA TGTGCCTGGACAGACGCTAGCAACCCCTCTCTCGGGGAGCAGTACTTC.

This clone was found a few times. This sequence joins TRBV18 and TRBJ2-7, with D possibly matching TRBD2 (5 bases). The ends were cut back, 4 bases at V and 7 bases at J, with 17 bases in the middle. The CDR3 covers 14 residues. Germline V gene sequence: CDR1 KGHSH, CDR2 LQKENI. The CDR3 region has the DNA TGTGCCAGCTCACTCGAGACACGGGGAAGGGAGCAGTACTTC. It is translated as CASSLETRGREQYF. Drawing the rest from reference TRBV18 and TRBJ2-7, the complete variable domain is NAGVMQNPRHLVRRRGQEARLRCSPMKGHSHVYWYRQLPEEGLKFMVYLQKENIIDESGMPKERFSAEFPKEGPSILRIQQVVRGDSAAYFCASSLETRGREQYFGPGTRLTVT.

This clone has a count of ten or more. This chain uses TRBV4-1 with TRBJ2-1; the D gene is possibly TRBD1 (5 bases). Germline V lookup: CDR1 MGHRA, CDR2 YSYEKL. V lost 1 base, J lost 8 bases, and 15 bases lay in between. The CDR3 has 15 residues. CDR3 loop: CASSQVGAGSDEQFF. The CDR3, as DNA: TGCGCCAGCAGCCAAGTAGGTGCAGGGTCCGATGAGCAGTTCTTC.

This chain connects TRBV6-5 to TRBJ2-1, with 10 bases identical to TRBD2. The CDR3 sequence is 14 residues long. Unmatched junction bases numbered 6, after V lost 8 bases and J lost 5 bases. CDR1 and CDR2 (germline): MNHEY, SVGAGI. The CDR3 bases are TGTGCCAGCGGGGTTAGCGGGGGGAACAATGAGCAGTTCTTC. This sequence encodes CASGVSGGNNEQFF.

The genes are TRBV29-1 and TRBJ2-2; weak D call: TRBD2 (5 bases). Germline CDR1 reads SQVTM; CDR2 reads ANQGSEA. The CDR3 totals 13 residues. The V end was cut by 4 bases, the J end by 2 bases, with 8 bases between. The CDR3 sequence is CSVGRLNTGELFF. CDR3 bases: TGCAGCGTTGGTCGACTAAACACCGGGGAGCTGTTTTTT.

The chain is built from TRBV5-1 and TRBJ2-3; the match to TRBD2 covers 11 bases. Germline values: CDR1 SGHRS, CDR2 YFSETQ. The V segment lost 6 bases and the J segment 4 bases; nucleotides outside the gene matches: 7. The CDR3 length is 15 residues. The CDR3 spells CASTVSGGAADTQYF. CDR3 bases: TGCGCCAGCACCGTTAGCGGGGGGGCGGCAGATACGCAGTATTTT. Supplemented by reference TRBV5-1 and TRBJ2-3, the full variable domain reads KAGVTQTPRYLIKTRGQQVTLSCSPISGHRSVSWYQQTPGQGLQFLFEYFSETQRNKGNFPGRFSGRQFSNSRSEMNVSTLELGDSALYLCASTVSGGAADTQYFGPGTRLTVL.

CDR3 sequence (DNA): TGTGCCAGCAGGGGAGGGGTGGGAGACTCACCCCTCCACTTT. Residues: CASRGGVGDSPLHF. The V call is TRBV7-8, the J call TRBJ1-6, with D possibly being TRBD1 (5 bases). CDR3 length: 14 amino acids. V lost 6 bases to trimming and J lost 10 bases, with 16 bases between them. Germline V gene sequence: CDR1 SGHVS, CDR2 FQNEAQ.

The chain recombines TRBV18 with TRBJ2-7; 8 bases are a match to TRBD1. J gave up 3 bases and V 6 bases, and 7 bases lay outside the gene matches. The germline V gene has CDR1 KGHSH and CDR2 LQKENI. CDR3 length equals 14 residues. The CDR3 coding sequence is TGTGCCAGCTCGGGGGGACAGGAGTTCTACGAGCAGTACTTC. It is translated as CASSGGQEFYEQYF. The variable domain in full, completed from reference TRBV18 and TRBJ2-7, reads NAGVMQNPRHLVRRRGQEARLRCSPMKGHSHVYWYRQLPEEGLKFMVYLQKENIIDESGMPKERFSAEFPKEGPSILRIQQVVRGDSAAYFCASSGGQEFYEQYFGPGTRLTVT.

The V and J genes are TRBV5-1 and TRBJ2-1; D is perhaps TRBD2 (6 bases). This CDR3 is 14 amino acids long. Per germline, CDR1 SGHRS and CDR2 YFSETQ. V was trimmed by 4 bases and J by 4 bases, leaving 12 bases between them. CDR3 in DNA: TGCGCCAGCAGCCTTAGCGGAAATTACAATGAGCAGTTCTTC. Translated, it gives CASSLSGNYNEQFF.

This clone was seen only a few times. The chain carries TRBV6-1 and TRBJ1-1; tentatively, D is TRBD1 (6 bases). Trimming removed 1 base from V and 7 bases from J, with 10 bases in between. Germline values: CDR1 MNHNS, CDR2 SASEGT. The CDR3 consists of 13 residues. The DNA for the CDR3 is TGTGCCAGCAGTGAAGGGACAGCGCTTGAAGCTTTCTTT. Translated, it gives CASSEGTALEAFF.

The chain is built from TRBV7-2 and TRBJ2-3, with 10 positions matching TRBD2. The ends lost 5 bases at V and 4 bases at J; junction bases unmatched: 6. There are 15 residues in the CDR3. CDR1 is SGHTA and CDR2 is FQGNSA in the germline V gene. The CDR3 reads CASSPPSGGADTQYF. CDR3 bases: TGTGCCAGCAGCCCCCCCAGCGGGGGGGCAGATACGCAGTATTTT.

This sequence joins TRBV10-3 and TRBJ2-2, with 10 bases matching TRBD2. V shed 5 bases and J 0 bases; nucleotides not matched to a gene: 0. Germline V lookup: CDR1 ENHRY, CDR2 SYGVKD. The CDR3 has 15 amino acids. The CDR3 DNA follows: TGTGCCATCAGTAGCGGGGGGGCGAACACCGGGGAGCTGTTTTTT. Residues: CAISSGGANTGELFF.

The gene calls are TRBV7-2 and TRBJ1-3, with 8 bases matching TRBD1. The CDR3 sequence is 16 residues long. The J segment lost 0 bases and the V segment lost 7 bases, leaving 8 bases of the junction unmatched. Per the germline V gene, CDR1 is SGHTA and CDR2 is FQGNSA. In nucleotides, the CDR3 is TGTGCCAGCAAGAGACCCAGGGGGCTCTCTGGAAACACCATATATTTT. This encodes CASKRPRGLSGNTIYF.

This clone is judged medium-sized. CDR3 DNA sequence: TGCAGCGTCAGGACTAGCGGGAACGAGCAGTACTTC. Translation gives CSVRTSGNEQYF. V and J are TRBV29-1 and TRBJ2-7; TRBD2 matches at 12 bases. The germline V gene has CDR1 SQVTM and CDR2 ANQGSEA. This CDR3 comprises 12 residues. Trimming cost V 6 bases and J 5 bases; bases outside gene matches: 2.